This T cell receptor (beta chain) is drawn from a study of beta chain features in type 1 diabetes (dated by TCRdb to the late 2010s). A note on the overall study: Mean age, gender distribution, total cell number and subset yield did not differ between patients and healthy donors. The study compared TCRB repertoires of sorted circulating CD4+ T cell subsets between recently diagnosed type 1 diabetes patients and matched healthy donors. Naive and central memory subsets were obtained from all 30 or so donors, but regulatory and stem cell-like memory subsets were isolated from only 8 patients and about 8 healthy donors. A total of about 100,000,000 sorted cells were examined across all samples, and RNA yield correlated strongly with the number of cells per subset.

This clone was seen only a few times. Its binding antigen is unknown. Base quality data are lacking; no much larger clone is found one base away. The entire amount of isolated RNA was reverse transcribed using the High Capacity cDNA Reverse Transcription Kit, so the sequenced TCRB transcripts were expressed ones. Naive, central memory and regulatory T cell samples underwent deep immunoSEQ sequencing, averaging around 4 million total reads per sample. After sorted cells were lysed in RLT buffer, RNA was extracted with DNase-treated RNeasy Micro or Mini kits, with the choice depending on cell number. To prevent cross-contamination, every cell subset was processed on its own, while patient and healthy donor samples were processed together. The immunoSEQ multiplex PCR was used to amplify TCRB sequences from cDNA, generating 87-bp fragments that spanned the CDR3 region. Sequencing of the amplicons was performed on the Illumina HiSeq platform. The published analysis was carried out like this. Synthetic template baselines were used to correct PCR bias computationally, reads within Hamming distance 2 were collapsed, and singletons that could not be merged were discarded. Reads were aligned against IMGT so that V, D and J genes, CDR3 length and insertions or deletions at six rearrangement sites could be assigned. Within each subset, clonotype counts were normalized to sorted cell number, after which true diversity and Gini coefficients were computed with the tcR R package. Repertoire sharing was quantified using the overlap coefficient calculated on TCRB nucleotide sequences. Out-of-frame TCRB sequences from naive cells were analyzed as a proxy for the pre-selection repertoire. This is the immuneACCESS table as TCRdb keeps it, with only in-frame sequences that have V and J called. A part of the clones is gone; compared with another copy, unresolved V genes explain less than half, and the rest is unexplained. From that table come the V and J calls and clone size; the DNA was used to work out D and trimming. The sample profile shows about 700,000 clones; around 15% of them were found once. The ten most abundant clones make up approximately 0.02% of the sample.

Points the paper makes about the study in general: Fewer insertions and more nucleotide deletions at VDJ recombination sites were observed in patients with type 1 diabetes, implying thymic rearrangement abnormalities. Type 1 diabetes patients showed a moderate but significant shortening of TCRB CDR3 length in all four CD4+ subsets. Because the HLA sub-analyses included only small numbers of individuals, any influence of HLA type on TCRB rearrangement was left unresolved. Because cDNA was sequenced instead of genomic DNA, highly expressing activated cells could be over-represented, though the groups showed no difference in activation or CD3 levels. PCR might favor shorter templates, but patient and control samples were amplified and corrected together, so any skew would affect both groups equally. Naive, central memory and regulatory TCRB repertoires appeared to be more similar among patients than among healthy donors.

The V end loses 1 base and the J end loses 1 base, and a stretch of 10 bases separates them. In the germline V gene, CDR1 corresponds to SGHNT and CDR2 to YENEEA. Its CDR3 holds 15 amino acids, cysteine through phenylalanine. Just the 45-base CDR3 DNA is kept, in frame starting at base 1. Each donor gave one peripheral blood draw, roughly 120 mL on average, collected into heparinised tubes. A BD FACSAria II was used to sort naive, central memory, regulatory and stem cell-like memory CD4+ T cells with a panel that included CD45RO, CCR7, CD25, CD127, CD95 and CD27. Every sorted population had a purity above 98%. Right away, PBMCs were isolated by Lymphoprep density gradient centrifugation and were stained directly, with no culture step. So that batch effects would be minimized, each experiment stained and sorted samples in pairs, pairing one healthy donor with one patient.

The sequence is built from TRBV11-3 and TRBJ1-1; the D gene remains uncertain. Sequenced sample: naive CD4+ T cells from blood. The sample's cell subset or site label is to be understood as: true naive CD4+ T cells. This clonotype originated in a man aged 18 to 30 with type 1 diabetes. The CDR3 corresponds to CASSLGGIPNTEAFF. The bases read TGTGCCAGCAGCTTAGGAGGGATCCCGAACACTGAAGCTTTCTTT. When the CDR3 is completed using the reference TRBV11-3 and TRBJ1-1 genes on either side, the full variable domain is EAGVVQSPRYKIIEKKQPVAFWCNPISGHNTLYWYLQNLGQGPELLIRYENEEAVDDSQLPKDRFSAERLKGVDSTLKIQPAELGDSAVYLCASSLGGIPNTEAFFGQGTRLTVV.